Here is one T cell receptor (beta chain) with its context. This specimen belongs to a study of T cell responses to AZD1222 COVID-19 vaccine. Assay used: immunoSEQ multiplex PCR; TCRdb lists only in-frame clones, some missing. The table records about 120,000 clones, approximately 86% of them present only once. The CDR3 is 13 amino acids. Germline V gives CDR1 GTSNPN, CDR2 SVGIG (reference sequence). V lost 3 bases to trimming and J lost 6 bases; unmatched junction nucleotides: 2. This specimen was peripheral blood, taken on day 0 of AZD1222 vaccination. This TCR was recovered from an adult in good health. The chain links TRBV30 to TRBJ2-1; 10 bases align to TRBD2. The CDR3 loop is CAWRASGGNEQFF. CDR3 DNA: TGTGCCTGGAGAGCTAGCGGGGGCAATGAGCAGTTCTTC.